This T cell receptor (beta chain) emerged from a study of Ad26.COV2.S vaccination and SARS-CoV-2 variants. Study-level information: The donor participated in the COV1001 trial, in its Ad26.COV2.S arm. Ad26.COV2.S given intramuscularly, once or twice 56 days apart.

Germline CDR1 and CDR2: MDHEN and SYDVKM. The CDR3 runs 14 residues. The V end was cut by 2 bases, the J end by 0 bases, with 7 bases between. With regard to this clone: Its antigen is unknown.

Treatment: some 20 received Ad26.COV2.S at low or high dose, single or two shots; roughly five received placebo; per-sample allocation not given. Vaccine and placebo recipients were sampled on day 63 after the first injection. An Ad26 vector carrying the Wuhan-strain SARS-CoV-2 spike served as the vaccine. Data came from immunoSEQ multiplex PCR; TCRdb stores just in-frame clones and leaves some out. The repertoire includes around 240,000 clones, over 75% of them detected once, and approximately 11% sits in the top ten. Study-wide results and caveats: Vaccinees reportedly had broad spike-specific CD8+ and CD4+ T cell responses.

The receptor was derived from a person aged 18-60 years who received the Ad26.COV2.S COVID-19 vaccine or a placebo. The V call is TRBV28, the J call TRBJ1-2; tentatively, D is TRBD1 (5 bases). The source material was peripheral blood, sampled in a trial of Ad26.COV2.S vaccine versus placebo. CDR3 amino acids: CASSLGGANYGYTF. In DNA form, the CDR3 reads TGTGCCAGCAGTTTAGGGGGGGCTAACTATGGCTACACCTTC.